Below are 2 T cell receptor beta chains sequenced from a single sample in a study of cytomegalovirus exposure and HLA in healthy donors. PCR amplification relied on 60 Vbeta primers (plus 13 Jbeta primers). Assay: immunoSEQ multiplex PCR; the TCRdb copy retains only in-frame clones and omits some. The data contain over 200,000 clones, 85% to 90% of them singletons. The sample taken for sequencing was PBMCs. The receptors were gathered from a human donor in good health.

The gene calls are TRBV7-9 and TRBJ2-1; 10 positions agree with TRBD2. CDR1 and CDR2 from the germline V gene are SEHNR and FQNEAQ (reference sequence). The CDR3 contains 17 residues. V trimming: 4 bases; J trimming: 4 bases; junction bases outside the gene matches: 10. In nucleotides, the CDR3 is TGTGCCAGCAGCTCCTTAAGCGGACTAGCGGCTTACAATGAGCAGTTCTTC. As protein: CASSSLSGLAAYNEQFF.

The chain couples TRBV15 to TRBJ1-2; 7 bases map to TRBD1. Germline V lookup: CDR1 LNHNV, CDR2 YYDKDF (reference sequence). The CDR3 consists of 14 residues. Trimming took 0 bases from V and 7 from J; bases not matched to a gene: 5. CDR3 sequence reads: CATSRDLQGSGYTF. The DNA for the CDR3 is TGTGCCACCAGCAGAGATTTACAGGGGAGTGGCTACACCTTC.